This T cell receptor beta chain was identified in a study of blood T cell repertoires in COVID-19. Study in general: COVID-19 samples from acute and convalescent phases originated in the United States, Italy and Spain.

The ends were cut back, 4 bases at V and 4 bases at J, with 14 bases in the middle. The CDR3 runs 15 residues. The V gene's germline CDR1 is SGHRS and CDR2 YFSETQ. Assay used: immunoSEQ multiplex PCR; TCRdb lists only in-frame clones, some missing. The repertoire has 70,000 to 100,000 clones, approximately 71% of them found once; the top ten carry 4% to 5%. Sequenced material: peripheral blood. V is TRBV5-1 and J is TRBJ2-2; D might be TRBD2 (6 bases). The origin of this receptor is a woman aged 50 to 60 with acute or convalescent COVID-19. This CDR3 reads CASSGQGGGTGELFF. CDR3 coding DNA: TGCGCCAGCAGCGGGCAGGGAGGAGGCACCGGGGAGCTGTTTTTT.